This TCR beta chain was found in a study of T cells in localized non-small cell lung cancer. Measured with immunoSEQ multiplex PCR; TCRdb has only the in-frame clones, and not every one. The sample holds about 33,000 clones, under 85% seen once. CDR3 length: 15 residues. V lost 3 bases and J lost 2; bases outside the gene matches: 4. Germline V gene data show CDR1 as SGHRS and CDR2 as YFSETQ. Source: peripheral blood, taken before any cancer treatment. This TCR was recovered from a male donor aged 60 or over with stage II squamous cell lung carcinoma. V is TRBV5-1 and J is TRBJ2-3, with 9 bases identical to TRBD1. The chain's CDR3 is CASSSGTGPTDTQYF. CDR3 DNA sequence: TGCGCCAGCAGCTCGGGGACAGGGCCCACAGATACGCAGTATTTT.